Each of the 22 T cell receptor beta chains below was sequenced from the same sample in a study of blood T cell repertoires in COVID-19. The protocol was immunoSEQ multiplex PCR, while the TCRdb copy is restricted to in-frame clones and leaves out a portion. Of about 180,000 clones in the sample, approximately 88% were seen once. Sequenced sample: peripheral blood. The source of these receptors is a woman aged 25 to 39 with acute or convalescent COVID-19.

There are a few counts of this clone. The genes are TRBV7-2 and TRBJ1-6; 8 positions agree with TRBD1. Germline assignment: CDR1 SGHTA and CDR2 FQGNSA. The CDR3 runs to 15 residues. After removal of 5 bases from V and 9 bases from J, the junction contained 9 bases not matched to a gene. The CDR3 nucleotides read TGTGCCAGCAGCCCCCAGGGGGCGGGAAGTTCACCCCTCCACTTT. Its translation: CASSPQGAGSSPLHF.

The genes are TRBV5-1 and TRBJ2-3; D not resolved. The CDR3 is 15 residues long. Germline loops: CDR1 SGHRS, CDR2 YFSETQ. Trimming removed 1 base at V and 4 bases at J, with 13 bases between. The DNA for the CDR3 is TGCGCCAGCAGCTTGATTGACTTTCCCGCAGATACGCAGTATTTT. This sequence encodes CASSLIDFPADTQYF.

Worth noting for this clone: Germline is not matched at one junction end, which may reflect a read error. The rearrangement links TRBV29-1 to TRBJ1-2; no clear D gene. The CDR3 sequence is 12 residues long. Looked up from germline, CDR1 is SQVTM and CDR2 is ANQGSEA. The CDR3 region has the DNA TGCAGCGTCACTAAGGAGGGCTATGACTACACCTTC. It yields the protein CSVTKEGYDYTF.

In this sample, this clone turned up once. V gene TRBV14 combines with J gene TRBJ2-5, with 10 positions matching TRBD1. Trimming took 1 base from V and 4 from J; bases not matched to a gene: 3. Germline V gene sequence: CDR1 SGHDN, CDR2 FVKESK. This CDR3 contains 15 residues. The CDR3 protein is CASSQGQGAGETQYF. CDR3 DNA: TGTGCCAGCAGCCAAGGACAGGGGGCGGGAGAGACCCAGTACTTC.

The chain couples TRBV27 to TRBJ2-2, with 14 nucleotides matching TRBD2. The J segment lost 1 base and the V segment lost 3 bases, leaving 10 bases of the junction unmatched. Germline CDR1 MNHEY, CDR2 SMNVEV (reference sequence). This CDR3 contains 20 residues. CDR3 protein: CASSFRGLAGDWGNTGELFF. CDR3 nucleotides: TGTGCCAGCAGTTTTCGGGGACTAGCGGGAGACTGGGGGAACACCGGGGAGCTGTTTTTT.

This chain connects TRBV19 to TRBJ1-5; D not certain. Germline CDR1 reads LNHDA; CDR2 reads SQIVND (reference sequence). The CDR3 sequence is 16 residues long. The V gene lost 3 bases and the J gene lost 4 bases, with 16 bases spanning the gap. The CDR3 region is CASSIPDGRENQPQHF. The CDR3, as DNA: TGTGCCAGTAGTATCCCGGACGGGAGGGAAAATCAGCCCCAGCATTTT.

This chain connects TRBV4-1 to TRBJ1-2; the D is unclear. The germline V gene has CDR1 MGHRA and CDR2 YSYEKL. There are 12 residues in the CDR3. Trimming left V 3 bases short and J 4 bases short, with 6 bases between. CDR3: CASSHRIYGYTF. The CDR3 DNA reads as TGCGCCAGCAGCCACAGGATCTATGGCTACACCTTC.

The chain joins TRBV6-5 to TRBJ2-7, with a weak D call TRBD1 (8 bases). Trimming pared 5 bases from V and 9 bases from J, leaving 14 bases between. CDR3 length equals 12 residues. Germline CDR1 is MNHEY and CDR2 is SVGAGI. CDR3 DNA: TGTGCCAGCAGTCGCAACAGGGGGGGGCAGTACTTC. Translation: CASSRNRGGQYF.

The genes are TRBV5-5 and TRBJ1-2, with D unresolved. The CDR3 covers 14 residues. With 4 bases removed from V and 4 bases from J, the gap between germline ends came to 14 bases. Per germline, CDR1 SGHKS and CDR2 YYEKEE (reference sequence). Written as DNA, the CDR3 is TGTGCCAGCAGCCCGATGCGTATAAGCTATGGCTACACCTTC. It encodes CASSPMRISYGYTF.

The rearrangement uses TRBV7-8 and TRBJ2-7, with 7 bases lining up with TRBD2. Trimming cost V 5 bases and J 2 bases; bases outside gene matches: 12. Germline V gives CDR1 SGHVS, CDR2 FQNEAQ. The CDR3 contains 16 residues. The CDR3 DNA follows: TGTGCCAGCAGCCTAACGGGCGGGAGATACACCTACGAGCAGTACTTC. Its translation is CASSLTGGRYTYEQYF.

The rearrangement links TRBV11-3 to TRBJ2-1, with TRBD2 matching 7 bases. V was pared by 2 bases and J by 9 bases, with 7 bases of the junction left unmatched. The CDR3 spans 14 residues. Germline CDR1 SGHNT, CDR2 YENEEA. CDR3 nucleotides: TGTGCCAGCAGCTTAACGGGAGGTTGGGGTGAGCAGTTCTTC. As protein: CASSLTGGWGEQFF.

This clone has only one observation. The V and J genes are TRBV21-1 and TRBJ1-2. TRBV21-1 is reported as a pseudogene. The CDR3 extends over 13 amino acids. CDR3 DNA sequence: TGTGCCAGCAGTCTGTGGGGGGACTATGGCTACACCTTC. Amino acid sequence: CASSLWGDYGYTF.

V usage is TRBV13 and J usage is TRBJ1-5; possible D gene TRBD1, 6 bases. The V end lost 5 bases, the J end lost 5 bases, and 22 bases lay between the germline ends. Germline V gene sequence: CDR1 PRHDT, CDR2 FYEKMQ (reference sequence). The CDR3 sequence is 17 residues long. The CDR3 spells CASSKSGGAGGDQPQHF. The CDR3 region has the DNA TGTGCCAGCAGCAAATCCGGGGGGGCAGGTGGGGATCAGCCCCAGCATTTT.

This clone came up once. The rearrangement uses TRBV6-4 and TRBJ1-6; a weak D match, TRBD1 (6 bases). Germline V CDR1 and CDR2: MRHNA, SNTAGT. There are 12 residues in the CDR3. The V end lost 8 bases, the J end lost 14 bases, and 16 bases lay between the germline ends. In nucleotides, the CDR3 is TGTGCCAGCGGATCGAGGGGGTTAGCCCTCCACTTT. Its translation is CASGSRGLALHF.

This chain joins TRBV7-9 and TRBJ2-7; unclear D gene. V gave up 4 bases and J gave up 4 bases, with 5 bases separating them. The CDR3 consists of 11 residues. CDR1 SEHNR and CDR2 FQNEAQ come from the germline V gene (reference sequence). DNA of the CDR3: TGTGCCAGCAGCTCCCGGTACGAGCAGTACTTC. Its protein is CASSSRYEQYF.

The rearrangement uses TRBV12-3 or TRBV12-4 and TRBJ2-1, with D unclear. V dropped 6 bases and J dropped 5 bases, with 5 bases sitting between them. The CDR3 contains 11 residues. CDR3 in DNA: TGTGCCAGCAGAGTAGACAATGAGCAGTTCTTC. The encoded protein is CASRVDNEQFF.

The gene calls are TRBV4-2 and TRBJ2-1; TRBD2 aligns across 12 bases. J was trimmed by 10 bases and V by 0 bases; bases with no gene match: 7. The CDR3 sequence is 16 residues long. Germline values: CDR1 LGHNA, CDR2 YNFKEQ. CDR3 in DNA: TGTGCCAGCAGCCAAGAACCGGGACTAGCGGGTGGGGAGCAGTTCTTC. This codes for CASSQEPGLAGGEQFF.

V and J are TRBV2 and TRBJ2-1, with TRBD1 matching over 9 bases. V shed 4 bases and J 8 bases; nucleotides not matched to a gene: 9. Germline V gene data show CDR1 as SNHLY and CDR2 as FYNNEI. The CDR3 extends over 15 amino acids. This chain's CDR3 is CASSGGTGIGDEQFF. CDR3 bases: TGTGCCAGCAGTGGCGGGACAGGGATCGGGGATGAGCAGTTCTTC.

The chain uses TRBV18 and TRBJ1-3, with D possibly being TRBD1 (5 bases). Germline V gene lookup returns CDR1 KGHSH and CDR2 LQKENI. The CDR3 runs to 14 residues. V gave up 5 bases and J gave up 2 bases, with 10 bases separating them. CDR3 bases: TGTGCCAGCTCATTCGACAGAGCTGGAAACACCATATATTTT. Translating gives CASSFDRAGNTIYF.

The V gene is TRBV5-1, the J gene TRBJ2-1, with 7 positions matching TRBD2. This CDR3 is 14 amino acids long. Germline lookup yields CDR1 SGHRS and CDR2 YFSETQ. The V segment lost 2 bases and the J segment 5 bases; nucleotides outside the gene matches: 4. The CDR3 loop is CASSLTGGNNEQFF. CDR3 bases: TGCGCCAGCAGCTTAACGGGAGGCAACAATGAGCAGTTCTTC.

The gene calls are TRBV13 and TRBJ2-3; 7 nucleotides agree with TRBD1. The V segment lost 2 bases and the J segment 1 base; nucleotides outside the gene matches: 6. The CDR3 consists of 16 residues. CDR1 PRHDT and CDR2 FYEKMQ come from the germline V gene (reference sequence). The CDR3 bases are TGTGCCAGCAGCTTACGATCCCAGGGGGGCACAGATACGCAGTATTTT. It codes for CASSLRSQGGTDTQYF.

The chain links TRBV6-6 to TRBJ2-1; D unclear. Trimming shortened V by 0 bases and J by 8 bases, and 8 bases separated the two germline ends. This CDR3 region has 13 residues. Germline CDR1 and CDR2: MNHNY and SVGAGI (reference sequence). CDR3 protein: CASSYSHEDEQFF. As DNA, the CDR3 is TGTGCCAGCAGTTACTCCCACGAGGATGAGCAGTTCTTC.